Listed below are T cell receptor beta chains from one sample, sequenced in a study of beta chain features in type 1 diabetes. Profiled with immunoSEQ multiplex PCR; TCRdb holds only in-frame clones, not every one. The sample has roughly 150,000 clones, about 7.9% seen once. The source material was central memory CD4+ T cells from blood. Receptor source: a man younger than 30 with type 1 diabetes. CDR3s leave out the opening cysteine and the closing phenylalanine or tryptophan.

v_gene | CDR3aa
TRBV6-6 | ATFLGSGDTGELF
TRBV5-6 | ASTVLIQAYEQY
TRBV6-5 | ASSYNGGRVNTEAF
TRBV7-9 | ASSLLRGTNEKLF
TRBV28 | ATGQGVGNTIY
TRBV9 | ASSVAQNTEAF
TRBV19 | ASRYRARERFTEAF
TRBV4-3 | ASSPLNTGELF
TRBV29-1 | SVEGPRGHEQY
TRBV4-3 | ASSPDRIRGDQPQH